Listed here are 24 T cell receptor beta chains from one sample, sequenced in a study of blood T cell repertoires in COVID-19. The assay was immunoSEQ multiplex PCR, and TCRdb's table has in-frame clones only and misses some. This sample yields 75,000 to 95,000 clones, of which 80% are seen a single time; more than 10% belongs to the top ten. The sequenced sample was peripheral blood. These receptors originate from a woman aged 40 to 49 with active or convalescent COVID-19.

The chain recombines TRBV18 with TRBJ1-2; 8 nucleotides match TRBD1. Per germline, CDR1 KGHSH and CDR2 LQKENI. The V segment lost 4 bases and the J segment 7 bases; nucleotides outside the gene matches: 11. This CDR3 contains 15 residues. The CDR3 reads CASSLDREGLTGYTF. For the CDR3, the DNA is TGTGCCAGCTCACTGGACAGGGAAGGGCTCACTGGCTACACCTTC.

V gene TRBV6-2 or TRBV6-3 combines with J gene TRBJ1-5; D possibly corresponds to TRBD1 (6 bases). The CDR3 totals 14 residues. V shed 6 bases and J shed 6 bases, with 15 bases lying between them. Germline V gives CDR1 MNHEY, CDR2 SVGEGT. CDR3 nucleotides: TGTGCCAGCAGCCAACAGGGTAGAGGTCAGCCCCAGCATTTT. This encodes CASSQQGRGQPQHF.

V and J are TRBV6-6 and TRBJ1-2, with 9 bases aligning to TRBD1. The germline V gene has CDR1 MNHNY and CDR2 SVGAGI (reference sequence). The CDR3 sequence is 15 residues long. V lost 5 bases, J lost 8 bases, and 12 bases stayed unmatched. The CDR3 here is CASSTIRDRELGYTF. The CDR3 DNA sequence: TGTGCCAGCAGTACTATCCGGGACAGGGAGTTGGGCTACACCTTC.

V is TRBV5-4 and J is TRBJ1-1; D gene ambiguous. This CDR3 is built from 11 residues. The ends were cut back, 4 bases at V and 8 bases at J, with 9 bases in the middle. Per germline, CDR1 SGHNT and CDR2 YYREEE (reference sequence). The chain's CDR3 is CASSRGLEAFF. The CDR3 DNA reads TGTGCCAGCAGCCGTGGGCTAGAAGCTTTCTTT.

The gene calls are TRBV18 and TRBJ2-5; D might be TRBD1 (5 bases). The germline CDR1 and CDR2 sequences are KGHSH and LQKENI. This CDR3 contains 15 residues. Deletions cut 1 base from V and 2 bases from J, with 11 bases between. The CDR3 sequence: CASSPRSGSQETQYF. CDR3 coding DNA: TGTGCCAGCTCACCACGCTCAGGGTCTCAAGAGACCCAGTACTTC.

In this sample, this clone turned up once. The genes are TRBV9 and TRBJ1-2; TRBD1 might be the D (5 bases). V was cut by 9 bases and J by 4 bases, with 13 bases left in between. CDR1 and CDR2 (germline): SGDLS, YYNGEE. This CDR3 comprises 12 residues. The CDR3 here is CATRTGVYGYTF. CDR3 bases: TGTGCCACCAGAACGGGGGTCTATGGCTACACCTTC.

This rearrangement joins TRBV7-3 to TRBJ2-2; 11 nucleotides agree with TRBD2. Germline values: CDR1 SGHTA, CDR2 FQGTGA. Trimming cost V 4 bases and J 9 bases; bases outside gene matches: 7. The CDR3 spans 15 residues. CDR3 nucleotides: TGTGCCAGCAGCTCGATTAGCGGGGGGGCGCGGGAGCTGTTTTTT. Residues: CASSSISGGARELFF.

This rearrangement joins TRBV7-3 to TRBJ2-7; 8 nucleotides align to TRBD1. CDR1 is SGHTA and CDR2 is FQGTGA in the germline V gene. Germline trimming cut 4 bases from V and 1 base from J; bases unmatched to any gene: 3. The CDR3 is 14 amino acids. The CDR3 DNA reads TGTGCCAGCAGCTCCGGACAGGGATCCTACGAGCAGTACTTC. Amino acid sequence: CASSSGQGSYEQYF.

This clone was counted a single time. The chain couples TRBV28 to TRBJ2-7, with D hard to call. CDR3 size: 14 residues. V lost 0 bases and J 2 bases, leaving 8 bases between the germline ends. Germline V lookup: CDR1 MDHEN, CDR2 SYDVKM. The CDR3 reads CASSLWGGAYEQYF. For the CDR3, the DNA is TGTGCCAGCAGTTTATGGGGTGGAGCCTACGAGCAGTACTTC.

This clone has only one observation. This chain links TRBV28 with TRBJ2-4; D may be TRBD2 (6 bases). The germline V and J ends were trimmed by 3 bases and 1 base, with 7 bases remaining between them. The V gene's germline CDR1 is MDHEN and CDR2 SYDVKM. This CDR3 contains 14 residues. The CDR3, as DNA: TGTGCCAGCAGTTTGGCGGGGGCCAAAAACATTCAGTACTTC. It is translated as CASSLAGAKNIQYF.

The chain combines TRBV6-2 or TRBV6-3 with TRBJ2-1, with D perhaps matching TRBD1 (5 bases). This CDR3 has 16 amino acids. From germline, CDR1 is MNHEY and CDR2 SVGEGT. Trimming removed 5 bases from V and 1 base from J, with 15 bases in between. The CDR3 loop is CASSTPQGGSYNEQFF. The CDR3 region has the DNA TGTGCCAGCAGTACCCCCCAGGGTGGGTCCTACAATGAGCAGTTCTTC.

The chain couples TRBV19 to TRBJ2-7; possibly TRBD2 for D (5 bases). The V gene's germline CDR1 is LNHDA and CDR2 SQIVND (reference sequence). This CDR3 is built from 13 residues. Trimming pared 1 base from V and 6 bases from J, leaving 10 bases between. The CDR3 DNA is TGTGCCAGTAGTATAGCCCTCCGGGGCGAGCAGTACTTC. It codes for CASSIALRGEQYF.

This chain's CDR3 is CATSDFRTSGYQETQYF. The CDR3 DNA reads TGTGCCACCAGTGATTTCCGGACTAGCGGGTACCAAGAGACCCAGTACTTC. The rearrangement joins TRBV24-1 to TRBJ2-5; TRBD2 matches at 11 bases. The CDR3 runs 17 residues. Per the germline V gene, CDR1 is KGHDR and CDR2 is SFDVKD. J lost 0 bases, V lost 1 base, and 3 bases had no gene match.

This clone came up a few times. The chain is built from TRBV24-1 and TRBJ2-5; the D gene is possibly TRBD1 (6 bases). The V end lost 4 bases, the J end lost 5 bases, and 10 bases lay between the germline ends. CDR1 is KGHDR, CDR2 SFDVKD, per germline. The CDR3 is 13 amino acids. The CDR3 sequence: CATSEGGRETQYF. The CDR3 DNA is TGTGCCACCAGTGAAGGGGGTCGCGAGACCCAGTACTTC.

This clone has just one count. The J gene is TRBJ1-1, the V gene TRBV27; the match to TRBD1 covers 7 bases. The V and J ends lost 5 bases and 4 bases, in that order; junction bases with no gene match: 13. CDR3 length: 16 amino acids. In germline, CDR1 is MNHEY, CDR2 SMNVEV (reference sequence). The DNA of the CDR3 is TGTGCCAGCAGTCAAAGACAGGGAGTAAAGGGCACTGAAGCTTTCTTT. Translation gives CASSQRQGVKGTEAFF.

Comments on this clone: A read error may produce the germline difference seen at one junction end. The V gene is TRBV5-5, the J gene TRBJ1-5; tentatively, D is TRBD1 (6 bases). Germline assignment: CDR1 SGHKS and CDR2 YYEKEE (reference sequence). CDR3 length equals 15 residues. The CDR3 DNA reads TGTGCCAGCAGCTTGTACCCAGGGGCTAATCAACCCCAGCATTTT. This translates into CASSLYPGANQPQHF.

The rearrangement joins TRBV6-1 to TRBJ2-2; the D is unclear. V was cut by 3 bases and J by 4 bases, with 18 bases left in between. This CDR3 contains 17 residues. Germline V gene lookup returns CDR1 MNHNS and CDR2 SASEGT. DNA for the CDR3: TGTGCCAGCAGTGACCCCCAGGCCCTCAAAGCCACCGGGGAGCTGTTTTTT. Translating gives CASSDPQALKATGELFF.

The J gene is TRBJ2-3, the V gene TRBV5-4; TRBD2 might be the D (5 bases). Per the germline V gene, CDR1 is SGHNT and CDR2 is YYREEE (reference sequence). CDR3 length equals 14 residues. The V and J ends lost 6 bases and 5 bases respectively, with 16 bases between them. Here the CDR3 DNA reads TGTGCCAGCACCCGAGGGCCCGAGGGAGATACGCAGTATTTT. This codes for CASTRGPEGDTQYF.

CDR3 nucleotide sequence: TGTGCCAGTAGTATAGGCGGGGCAGATACGCAGTATTTT. Translation gives CASSIGGADTQYF. The chain joins TRBV19 to TRBJ2-3, with D maybe TRBD2 (6 bases). The length of the CDR3 is 13 residues. Germline V gene sequence: CDR1 LNHDA, CDR2 SQIVND (reference sequence). V shed 1 base and J shed 4 bases, with 6 bases lying between them.

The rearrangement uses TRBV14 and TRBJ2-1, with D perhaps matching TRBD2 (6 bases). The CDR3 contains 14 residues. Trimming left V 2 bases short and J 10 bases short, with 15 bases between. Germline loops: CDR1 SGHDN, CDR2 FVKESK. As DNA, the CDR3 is TGTGCCAGCAGCCAAACCCCCGGAGGGCGGGAGCAGTTCTTC. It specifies CASSQTPGGREQFF.

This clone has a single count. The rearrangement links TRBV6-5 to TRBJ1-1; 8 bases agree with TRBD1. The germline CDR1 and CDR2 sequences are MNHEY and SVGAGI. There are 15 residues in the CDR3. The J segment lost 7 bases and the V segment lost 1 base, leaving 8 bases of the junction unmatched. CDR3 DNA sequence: TGTGCCAGCAGTTACTTGGACAGGGCGGGGAATGAAGCTTTCTTT. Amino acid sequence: CASSYLDRAGNEAFF.

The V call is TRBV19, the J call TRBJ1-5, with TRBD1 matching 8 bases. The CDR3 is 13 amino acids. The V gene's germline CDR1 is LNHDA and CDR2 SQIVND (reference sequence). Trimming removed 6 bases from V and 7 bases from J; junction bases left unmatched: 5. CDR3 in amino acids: CASSGQGGQPQHF. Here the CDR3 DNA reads TGTGCCAGTAGCGGACAGGGCGGGCAGCCCCAGCATTTT.

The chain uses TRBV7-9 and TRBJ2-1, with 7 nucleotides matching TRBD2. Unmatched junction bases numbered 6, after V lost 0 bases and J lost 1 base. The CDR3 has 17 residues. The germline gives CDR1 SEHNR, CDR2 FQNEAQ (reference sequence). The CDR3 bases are TGTGCCAGCAGCTTAGCCGGAGGGCGGGGGTCCTACAATGAGCAGTTCTTC. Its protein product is CASSLAGGRGSYNEQFF.

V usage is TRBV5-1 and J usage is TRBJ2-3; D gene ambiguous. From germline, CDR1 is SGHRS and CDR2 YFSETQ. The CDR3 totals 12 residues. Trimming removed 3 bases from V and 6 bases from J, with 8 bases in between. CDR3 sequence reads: CASSWVGDTQYF. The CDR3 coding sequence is TGCGCCAGCAGCTGGGTCGGGGATACGCAGTATTTT. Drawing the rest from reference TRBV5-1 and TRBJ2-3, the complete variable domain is KAGVTQTPRYLIKTRGQQVTLSCSPISGHRSVSWYQQTPGQGLQFLFEYFSETQRNKGNFPGRFSGRQFSNSRSEMNVSTLELGDSALYLCASSWVGDTQYFGPGTRLTVL.